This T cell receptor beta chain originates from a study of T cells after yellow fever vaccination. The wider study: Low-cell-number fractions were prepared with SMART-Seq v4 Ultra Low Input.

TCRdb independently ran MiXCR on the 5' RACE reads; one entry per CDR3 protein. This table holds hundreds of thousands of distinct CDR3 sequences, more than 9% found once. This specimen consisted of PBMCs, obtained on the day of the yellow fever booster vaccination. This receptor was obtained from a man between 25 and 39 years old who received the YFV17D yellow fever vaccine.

The CDR3 coding sequence is TGCGCCAGCAGCTTTGGACAGGTTGGGGATACGCAGTATTTT. Translating gives CASSFGQVGDTQYF. The gene calls are TRBV5-1 and TRBJ2-3; 7 bases are a match to TRBD1. CDR3 length: 14 residues. CDR1 and CDR2 from the germline V gene are SGHRS and YFSETQ. With 2 bases clipped from V and 6 bases from J, the junction kept 6 bases outside the gene matches.